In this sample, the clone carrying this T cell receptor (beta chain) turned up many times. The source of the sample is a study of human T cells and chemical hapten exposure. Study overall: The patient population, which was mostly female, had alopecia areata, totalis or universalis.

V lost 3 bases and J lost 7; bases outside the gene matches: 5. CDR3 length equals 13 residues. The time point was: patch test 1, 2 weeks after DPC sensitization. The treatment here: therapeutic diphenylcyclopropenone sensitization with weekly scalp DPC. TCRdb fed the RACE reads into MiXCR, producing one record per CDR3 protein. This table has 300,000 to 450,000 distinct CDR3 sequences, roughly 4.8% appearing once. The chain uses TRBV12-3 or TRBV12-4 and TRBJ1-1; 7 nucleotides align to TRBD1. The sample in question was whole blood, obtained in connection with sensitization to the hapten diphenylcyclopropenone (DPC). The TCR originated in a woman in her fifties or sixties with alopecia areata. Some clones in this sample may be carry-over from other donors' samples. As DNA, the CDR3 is TGTGCCAGCAGTTTTGGGACAGCCCTTGAAGCTTTCTTT. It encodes CASSFGTALEAFF.